The 31 T cell receptor beta chains reported below all come from one sample, sequenced in a study of shared clonotypes between healthy human individuals. Assay: immunoSEQ multiplex PCR; the TCRdb copy retains only in-frame clones and omits some. The profile shows fewer than 850,000 clones, about 90% of them singletons. Sample: memory CD8+ T cells from PBMCs. As for subset: CD45RO+ cells pooled with CCR7-negative TemRA cells. The receptors were gathered from a man aged 18 to 30 in good health. Some clones in this sample may be carry-over from other donors' samples.

This clone has more than one count but fewer than ten. The V gene is TRBV27, the J gene TRBJ1-2; D unclear. Deletions cut 6 bases from V and 4 bases from J, with 9 bases between. This CDR3 is 12 amino acids long. CDR1 is MNHEY, CDR2 SMNVEV, per germline (reference sequence). CDR3 bases: TGTGCCAGCAGAACGTGGAGCTATGGCTACACCTTC. This encodes CASRTWSYGYTF.

The J gene is TRBJ1-1, the V gene TRBV19; D is uncertain. Germline CDR1 is LNHDA and CDR2 is SQIVND (reference sequence). Trimming shortened V by 6 bases and J by 11 bases, and 19 bases separated the two germline ends. The CDR3 consists of 13 residues. The CDR3 protein is CASSYGPPIDAFF. CDR3 bases: TGTGCCAGTAGCTACGGACCCCCAATCGACGCTTTCTTT.

As to this clone: Other DNA sequences in the same sample also yield this CDR3. The chain employs TRBV9 and TRBJ2-7; tentatively, D is TRBD1 (5 bases). The length of the CDR3 is 15 residues. Germline CDR1 SGDLS, CDR2 YYNGEE. V was cut by 0 bases and J by 2 bases, with 12 bases left in between. The CDR3 region is CASSVASDRTYEQYF. The CDR3, as DNA: TGTGCCAGCAGCGTAGCATCCGACAGAACCTACGAGCAGTACTTC.

As DNA, the CDR3 is TGTGCCATCAGGGCCGAGGTGCAGAAAAGATACAATGAGCAGTTCTTC. As protein: CAIRAEVQKRYNEQFF. The V and J genes are TRBV10-3 and TRBJ2-1; D is uncertain. CDR3 length equals 16 residues. The V end was cut by 6 bases, the J end by 4 bases, with 19 bases between. The V gene's germline CDR1 is ENHRY and CDR2 SYGVKD.

The chain has TRBV7-8 and TRBJ2-7, with 9 bases aligning to TRBD1. V lost 1 base, J lost 6 bases, and 13 bases stayed unmatched. This CDR3 has 17 amino acids. Germline lookup yields CDR1 SGHVS and CDR2 FQNEAQ. CDR3 in amino acids: CASSLDPNRGLDFEQYF. The DNA of the CDR3 is TGTGCCAGCAGCTTAGACCCCAACAGGGGGCTTGATTTCGAGCAGTACTTC.

This chain uses TRBV7-9 with TRBJ2-6, with unresolved D. With 5 bases removed from V and 0 bases from J, the gap between germline ends came to 20 bases. The CDR3 length is 19 residues. The germline V gene has CDR1 SEHNR and CDR2 FQNEAQ (reference sequence). CDR3 residues: CASSPPRWQTSSGANVLTF. The CDR3 DNA reads TGTGCCAGCAGCCCCCCCCGTTGGCAAACGAGCTCTGGGGCCAACGTCCTGACTTTC.

This clone was seen only a few times. This sequence joins TRBV7-9 and TRBJ1-5; D unresolved. V dropped 5 bases and J dropped 9 bases, with 17 bases sitting between them. The CDR3 consists of 14 residues. Germline V gene sequence: CDR1 SEHNR, CDR2 FQNEAQ (reference sequence). The CDR3 loop is CASSKGGNRLPQHF. CDR3 DNA: TGTGCCAGCAGCAAAGGAGGGAATAGACTGCCCCAGCATTTT.

The rearrangement joins TRBV29-1 to TRBJ2-6; D is uncertain. Trimming shortened V by 4 bases and J by 1 base, and 8 bases separated the two germline ends. The germline V gene encodes CDR1 SQVTM and CDR2 ANQGSEA. This CDR3 region has 14 residues. CDR3 amino acids: CSVVPGSGANVLTF. The CDR3 DNA reads as TGCAGCGTTGTCCCCGGGTCTGGGGCCAACGTCCTGACTTTC.

This clone came up a few times. The rearrangement uses TRBV11-2 and TRBJ2-1, with D possibly matching TRBD2 (7 bases). This CDR3 is 15 amino acids long. Per germline, CDR1 SGHAT and CDR2 FQNNGV. V lost 1 base and J 8 bases, leaving 15 bases between the germline ends. CDR3 sequence reads: CASSLGGRERDEQFF. The DNA of the CDR3 is TGTGCCAGCAGCTTAGGGGGGCGGGAGCGGGATGAGCAGTTCTTC. The whole variable domain, filled in from reference TRBV11-2 and TRBJ2-1, reads EAGVAQSPRYKIIEKRQSVAFWCNPISGHATLYWYQQILGQGPKLLIQFQNNGVVDDSQLPKDRFSAERLKGVDSTLKIQPAKLEDSAVYLCASSLGGRERDEQFFGPGTRLTVL.

CDR3 bases: TGTGCTAGTGGTTTGGTACCGCTATCGAGGACAGGGTCCCCAGATACGCAGTATTTT. Translating it yields CASGLVPLSRTGSPDTQYF. The V gene is TRBV12-5, the J gene TRBJ2-3; 8 bases are shared with TRBD1. Germline V gene lookup returns CDR1 LGHNT and CDR2 FRNRAP. The CDR3 spans 19 residues. After removal of 0 bases from V and 4 bases from J, the junction contained 15 bases not matched to a gene.

This chain connects TRBV30 to TRBJ2-5; D not certain. V lost 2 bases to trimming and J lost 5 bases, with 15 bases between them. This CDR3 region has 14 residues. In germline, CDR1 is GTSNPN, CDR2 SVGIG (reference sequence). The CDR3 region is CAWSTWVSSETQYF. DNA for the CDR3: TGTGCCTGGAGTACATGGGTATCAAGTGAGACCCAGTACTTC.

This sequence joins TRBV2 and TRBJ2-7; tentatively, D is TRBD2 (5 bases). V dropped 6 bases and J dropped 6 bases, with 9 bases sitting between them. Germline V gene lookup returns CDR1 SNHLY and CDR2 FYNNEI. The CDR3 covers 11 residues. CDR3 nucleotide sequence: TGTGCCAGCAGCGAGGGTCGCGAGCAGTACTTC. It is translated as CASSEGREQYF.

The J gene is TRBJ2-7, the V gene TRBV6-6; a possible D gene is TRBD1 (5 bases). The CDR3 has 14 residues. Trimming took off 0 bases at V and 6 bases at J, with 12 bases between the two ends. Germline V gene sequence: CDR1 MNHNY, CDR2 SVGAGI (reference sequence). In nucleotides, the CDR3 is TGTGCCAGCAGTTACTCGAAGGTAGGGGCCGAGCAGTACTTC. Translation: CASSYSKVGAEQYF.

The chain couples TRBV4-2 to TRBJ2-3, with a tentative D call TRBD2 (5 bases). V was trimmed by 0 bases and J by 3 bases, leaving 10 bases between them. Germline assignment: CDR1 LGHNA and CDR2 YNFKEQ. CDR3 size: 15 residues. In nucleotides, the CDR3 is TGTGCCAGCAGCCAAGATGTGCGGGTAACAGATACGCAGTATTTT. Translation: CASSQDVRVTDTQYF.

The chain couples TRBV21-1 to TRBJ2-5; the table assigns TRBD2, which was not confirmed against the DNA. TRBV21-1 is described as a pseudogene. The CDR3 extends over 18 amino acids. Here the CDR3 DNA reads TGTGCCAGCAGCCAAGAAACGGGACTAGCGGGAGAGGGAGAGACCCAGTACTTC. It codes for CASSQETGLAGEGETQYF.

The sample holds one count of this clone. The chain is built from TRBV28 and TRBJ1-1; D is perhaps TRBD1 (5 bases). Germline V gene lookup returns CDR1 MDHEN and CDR2 SYDVKM. There are 14 residues in the CDR3. V lost 3 bases and J 6 bases, leaving 14 bases between the germline ends. In nucleotides, the CDR3 is TGTGCCAGCAGTTTCCCCTGGGACGATTCTGAAGCTTTCTTT. This codes for CASSFPWDDSEAFF. Together with reference TRBV28 and TRBJ1-1, the CDR3 gives the full variable domain: DVKVTQSSRYLVKRTGEKVFLECVQDMDHENMFWYRQDPGLGLRLIYFSYDVKMKEKGDIPEGYSVSREKKERFSLILESASTNQTSMYLCASSFPWDDSEAFFGQGTRLTVV.

This sequence joins TRBV30 and TRBJ2-5; 7 bases fit TRBD1. The DNA end lines up better with TRBJ2-7; the J call may be wrong. Germline CDR1 GTSNPN, CDR2 SVGIG (reference sequence). The CDR3 extends over 13 amino acids. This CDR3 reads CAWSPGTEYEQYF. CDR3 sequence (DNA): TGTGCCTGGAGTCCCGGGACAGAGTACGAGCAGTACTTC.

The rearrangement links TRBV11-1 to TRBJ2-5, with a weak D call TRBD2 (6 bases). The end of the DNA aligns better with TRBJ2-7, so the J call may be wrong. The CDR3 contains 14 residues. Germline CDR1 reads SGHAT; CDR2 reads FQDESV (reference sequence). Here the CDR3 reads CASSPSPEGYEQYF. Written as DNA, the CDR3 is TGTGCCAGCAGCCCTTCCCCGGAGGGCTACGAGCAGTACTTC.

The rearrangement joins TRBV25-1 to TRBJ2-1; D is unresolved. CDR3 length: 12 amino acids. V lost 7 bases and J 3 bases, leaving 7 bases between the germline ends. Germline CDR1 reads MGHDK; CDR2 reads SYGVNS. Here the CDR3 reads CASNPGYNEQFF. DNA for the CDR3: TGTGCCAGCAACCCAGGCTACAATGAGCAGTTCTTC.

This clone was found once. The chain is built from TRBV28 and TRBJ2-7; D gene uncertain. This CDR3 has 11 residues. V was trimmed by 5 bases and J by 7 bases, leaving 9 bases between them. Germline values: CDR1 MDHEN, CDR2 SYDVKM. The CDR3 region has the DNA TGTGCCAGCAGTCCCTACGGGGAGCAGTACTTC. It specifies CASSPYGEQYF. The entire variable domain, with the rest obtained from reference TRBV28 and TRBJ2-7, is as follows: DVKVTQSSRYLVKRTGEKVFLECVQDMDHENMFWYRQDPGLGLRLIYFSYDVKMKEKGDIPEGYSVSREKKERFSLILESASTNQTSMYLCASSPYGEQYFGPGTRLTVT.

A remark on this clone: This same CDR3 is encoded by further DNA sequences in the sample. The V and J genes are TRBV4-1 and TRBJ2-1; D gene ambiguous. The CDR3 runs to 12 residues. Germline V gene lookup returns CDR1 MGHRA and CDR2 YSYEKL. Trimming left V 3 bases short and J 4 bases short, with 4 bases between. The DNA for the CDR3 is TGCGCCAGCAGCCAGGGTTACAATGAGCAGTTCTTC. It is translated as CASSQGYNEQFF.

Ten or more counts support this clone. The CDR3 nucleotides are TGTGCCTGGAAAAGCACCTACGAGCAGTACTTC. The encoded protein is CAWKSTYEQYF. The chain employs TRBV30 and TRBJ2-7; D gene uncertain. Germline CDR1 and CDR2: GTSNPN and SVGIG (reference sequence). This CDR3 is 11 amino acids long. Trimming stripped 4 bases from V and 2 bases from J, with 6 bases between. The variable domain in full, completed from reference TRBV30 and TRBJ2-7, reads SQTIHQWPATLVQPVGSPLSLECTVEGTSNPNLYWYRQAAGRGLQLLFYSVGIGQISSEVPQNLSASRPQDRQFILSSKKLLLSDSGFYLCAWKSTYEQYFGPGTRLTVT.

The chain links TRBV27 to TRBJ1-5, with a tentative D call TRBD1 (6 bases). CDR1 is MNHEY, CDR2 SMNVEV, per germline (reference sequence). The CDR3 extends over 15 amino acids. V was pared by 3 bases and J by 4 bases, with 13 bases between. CDR3 bases: TGTGCCAGCAGTTTTTCTGGACAGACTAATCAGCCCCAGCATTTT. Its protein product is CASSFSGQTNQPQHF.

For the CDR3, the DNA is TGCGCCAGCAGGTATGGGAACAGGTCCATGAACACTGAAGCTTTCTTT. Translating it yields CASRYGNRSMNTEAFF. This chain connects TRBV5-1 to TRBJ1-1, with D perhaps matching TRBD1 (5 bases). CDR3 size: 16 residues. Germline V gene sequence: CDR1 SGHRS, CDR2 YFSETQ. V lost 5 bases and J 0 bases, leaving 17 bases between the germline ends.

This CDR3 is CASSLESLREGDTQYF. The CDR3 nucleotides are TGTGCCAGCAGCTTAGAGTCGCTTCGGGAAGGAGATACGCAGTATTTT. V and J are TRBV11-2 and TRBJ2-3, with D maybe TRBD2 (5 bases). CDR1 and CDR2 (germline): SGHAT, FQNNGV. This CDR3 is 16 amino acids long. V lost 0 bases, J lost 5 bases, and 15 bases lay in between.

The gene calls are TRBV6-5 and TRBJ1-4; no reliable D call. The CDR3 contains 15 residues. CDR1 and CDR2 from the germline V gene are MNHEY and SVGAGI. Trimming shortened V by 11 bases and J by 8 bases, and 24 bases separated the two germline ends. This chain's CDR3 is CASQLATEYTEKLFF. CDR3 coding DNA: TGTGCCTCCCAGTTGGCTACGGAATACACAGAAAAACTGTTTTTT.

This chain links TRBV9 with TRBJ2-3; no definite D call. Trimming left V 4 bases short and J 4 bases short, with 19 bases between. CDR1 is SGDLS and CDR2 is YYNGEE in the germline V gene. The CDR3 totals 16 residues. CDR3 amino acids: CASSSPPRDRADTQYF. In DNA form, the CDR3 reads TGTGCCAGCAGCTCACCACCCCGAGACCGGGCAGATACGCAGTATTTT.

This rearrangement joins TRBV9 to TRBJ2-1; the match to TRBD2 covers 7 bases. Looked up from germline, CDR1 is SGDLS and CDR2 is YYNGEE. The length of the CDR3 is 15 residues. Unmatched junction bases numbered 8, after V lost 4 bases and J lost 4 bases. Here the CDR3 reads CASSPRRGSYNEQFF. CDR3 coding DNA: TGTGCCAGCAGCCCCCGGCGCGGGAGTTACAATGAGCAGTTCTTC.

The J gene is TRBJ2-1, the V gene TRBV11-2; D is unresolved. This CDR3 is 12 amino acids long. The germline CDR1 and CDR2 sequences are SGHAT and FQNNGV. V lost 3 bases and J lost 4, with 4 bases in between. The CDR3 loop reads CASSFIYNEQFF. DNA for the CDR3: TGTGCCAGCAGCTTCATATACAATGAGCAGTTCTTC.

The V gene is TRBV2, the J gene TRBJ2-1, with D perhaps matching TRBD2 (5 bases). Germline CDR1 is SNHLY and CDR2 is FYNNEI. CDR3 length: 10 residues. The V end lost 8 bases, the J end lost 8 bases, and 7 bases lay between the germline ends. The CDR3 region has the DNA TGTGCCAGCTGGCGGGATGAGCAGTTCTTC. It specifies CASWRDEQFF.

The J gene is TRBJ1-1, the V gene TRBV29-1; TRBD1 might be the D (6 bases). V gave up 4 bases and J gave up 5 bases, with 14 bases separating them. The length of the CDR3 is 13 residues. Germline CDR1 reads SQVTM; CDR2 reads ANQGSEA. The CDR3 loop is CSVAGGAGTEAFF. The DNA for the CDR3 is TGCAGCGTTGCGGGGGGCGCGGGAACTGAAGCTTTCTTT.